This T cell receptor beta chain was profiled in a study of T-cell memory formation after mild COVID-19. The CDR3 has 15 amino acids. V was clipped by 5 bases and J by 4 bases; unmatched bases: 10. The V gene's germline CDR1 is SEHNR and CDR2 FQNEAQ (reference sequence). This clonotype has a handful of counts. TCRdb called the 5' RACE reads again in MiXCR, with one record for every CDR3 protein. The sample lists roughly 450,000 distinct CDR3 sequences; about 20% were seen once. This chain joins TRBV7-9 and TRBJ2-5, with 7 bases matching TRBD2. The sequenced sample consisted of PBMCs or a T cell subset sorted from them (not recorded which). The clonotype originates from a man in his late teens or twenties who had mild COVID-19 (a few samples of this study predate the infection). Cell type and time point are not known. The CDR3, as DNA: TGTGCCAGCAGCCAAGGGAGGGGCGGGGGAGAGACCCAGTACTTC. It specifies CASSQGRGGGETQYF.